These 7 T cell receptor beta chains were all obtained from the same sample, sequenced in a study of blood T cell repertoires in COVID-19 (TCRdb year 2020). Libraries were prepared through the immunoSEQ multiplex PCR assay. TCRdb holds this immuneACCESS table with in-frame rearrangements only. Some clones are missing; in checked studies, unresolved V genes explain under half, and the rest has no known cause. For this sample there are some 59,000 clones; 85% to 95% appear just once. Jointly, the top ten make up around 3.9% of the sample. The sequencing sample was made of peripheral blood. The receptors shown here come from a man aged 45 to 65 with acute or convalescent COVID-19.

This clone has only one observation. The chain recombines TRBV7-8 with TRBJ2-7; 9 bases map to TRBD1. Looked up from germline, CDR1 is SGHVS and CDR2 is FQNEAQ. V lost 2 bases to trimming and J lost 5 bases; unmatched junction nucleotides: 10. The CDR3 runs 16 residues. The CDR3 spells CASSLSPDRGFNEQYF. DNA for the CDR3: TGTGCCAGCAGCTTATCCCCGGACAGGGGATTTAACGAGCAGTACTTC.

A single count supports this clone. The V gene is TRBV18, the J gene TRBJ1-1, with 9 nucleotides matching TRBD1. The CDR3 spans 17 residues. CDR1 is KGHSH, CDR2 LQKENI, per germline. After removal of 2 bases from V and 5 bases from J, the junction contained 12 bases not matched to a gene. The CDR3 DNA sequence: TGTGCCAGCTCACCATCCGGGACAGGGTCCCTGGGGACTGAAGCTTTCTTT. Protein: CASSPSGTGSLGTEAFF.

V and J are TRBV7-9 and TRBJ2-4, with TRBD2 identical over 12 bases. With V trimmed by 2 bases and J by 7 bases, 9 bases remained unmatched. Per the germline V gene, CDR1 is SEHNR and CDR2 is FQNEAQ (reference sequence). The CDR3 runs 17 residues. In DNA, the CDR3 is TGTGCCAGCAGCTTATTTAGTGGTGGGACTAGCGGGAACATTCAGTACTTC. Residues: CASSLFSGGTSGNIQYF.

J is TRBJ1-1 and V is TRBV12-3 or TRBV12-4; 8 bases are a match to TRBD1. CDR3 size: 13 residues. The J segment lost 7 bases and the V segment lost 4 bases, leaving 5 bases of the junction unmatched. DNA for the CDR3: TGTGCCAGCAGTTCCTGGACAGGGAATGAAGCTTTCTTT. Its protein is CASSSWTGNEAFF.

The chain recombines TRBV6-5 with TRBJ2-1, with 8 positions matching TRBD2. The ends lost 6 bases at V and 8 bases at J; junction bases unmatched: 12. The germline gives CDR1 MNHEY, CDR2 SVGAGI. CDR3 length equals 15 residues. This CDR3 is CASSSPGLGYDEQFF. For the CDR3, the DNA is TGTGCCAGCAGCTCACCGGGACTAGGGTATGATGAGCAGTTCTTC.

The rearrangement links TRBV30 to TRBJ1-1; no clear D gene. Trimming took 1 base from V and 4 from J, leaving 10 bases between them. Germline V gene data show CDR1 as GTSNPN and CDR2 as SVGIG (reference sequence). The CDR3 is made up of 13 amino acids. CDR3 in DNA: TGTGCCTGGAGTGAAAGGGCGGGCACTGAAGCTTTCTTT. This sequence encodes CAWSERAGTEAFF.

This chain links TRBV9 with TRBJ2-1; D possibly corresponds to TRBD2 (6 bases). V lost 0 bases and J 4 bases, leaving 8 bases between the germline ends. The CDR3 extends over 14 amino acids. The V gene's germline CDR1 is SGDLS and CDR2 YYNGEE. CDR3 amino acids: CASSVVGGYNEQFF. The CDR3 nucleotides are TGTGCCAGCAGCGTAGTGGGGGGATACAATGAGCAGTTCTTC.